What follows are 9 T cell receptor beta chains derived from one specimen sequenced in a study of blood T cell repertoires in COVID-19. The assay was immunoSEQ multiplex PCR, and TCRdb's table has in-frame clones only and misses some. The sample consists of 40,000 to 50,000 clones, 75% to 90% of them appearing once. The sequenced sample consisted of peripheral blood. All receptors derive from a human donor in a cohort sampled during active COVID-19.

The rearrangement links TRBV7-2 to TRBJ2-5; maybe TRBD2 (6 bases). V shed 9 bases and J shed 1 base, with 12 bases lying between them. The CDR3 totals 13 residues. The germline gives CDR1 SGHTA, CDR2 FQGNSA. Written as DNA, the CDR3 is TGTGCCAGTGCCGGGGGTACCCAAGAGACCCAGTACTTC. Protein: CASAGGTQETQYF. Drawing the rest from reference TRBV7-2 and TRBJ2-5, the complete variable domain is GAGVSQSPSNKVTEKGKDVELRCDPISGHTALYWYRQSLGQGLEFLIYFQGNSAPDKSGLPSDRFSAERTGGSVSTLTIQRTQQEDSAVYLCASAGGTQETQYFGPGTRLLVL.

This sequence joins TRBV9 and TRBJ2-3; D unclear. Germline lookup yields CDR1 SGDLS and CDR2 YYNGEE. Trimming cost V 0 bases and J 0 bases, with 5 bases left between them. This CDR3 spans 14 amino acids. CDR3 bases: TGTGCCAGCAGCGTAGCTTCGAGCACAGATACGCAGTATTTT. It encodes CASSVASSTDTQYF. Full variable domain (outside the CDR3, taken from reference TRBV9 and TRBJ2-3): DSGVTQTPKHLITATGQRVTLRCSPRSGDLSVYWYQQSLDQGLQFLIQYYNGEERAKGNILERFSAQQFPDLHSELNLSSLELGDSALYFCASSVASSTDTQYFGPGTRLTVL.

The chain combines TRBV5-4 with TRBJ2-7; the match to TRBD1 covers 7 bases. Germline assignment: CDR1 SGHNT and CDR2 YYREEE (reference sequence). Trimming removed 5 bases from V and 9 bases from J; junction bases left unmatched: 11. This CDR3 is 13 amino acids long. The CDR3 protein is CASSRDSLGGQYF. The CDR3 region has the DNA TGTGCCAGCAGTCGGGACAGTTTAGGGGGGCAGTACTTC. The whole variable domain, remainder taken from reference TRBV5-4 and TRBJ2-7, is ETGVTQSPTHLIKTRGQQVTLRCSSQSGHNTVSWYQQALGQGPQFIFQYYREEENGRGNFPPRFSGLQFPNYSSELNVNALELDDSALYLCASSRDSLGGQYFGPGTRLTVT.

The V call is TRBV29-1, the J call TRBJ1-1; no firm D call. CDR3 size: 12 residues. V gave up 4 bases and J gave up 6 bases, with 12 bases separating them. Germline V gives CDR1 SQVTM, CDR2 ANQGSEA. CDR3 in DNA: TGCAGCGTTGGGCCCCCCTCCGCTGAAGCTTTCTTT. Translation: CSVGPPSAEAFF. Combining the CDR3 with reference TRBV29-1 and TRBJ1-1 gives the whole variable domain SAVISQKPSRDICQRGTSLTIQCQVDSQVTMMFWYRQQPGQSLTLIATANQGSEATYESGFVIDKFPISRPNLTFSTLTVSNMSPEDSSIYLCSVGPPSAEAFFGQGTRLTVV.

The V gene is TRBV28, the J gene TRBJ2-7; TRBD1 aligns across 8 bases. J lost 3 bases, V lost 8 bases, and 12 bases had no gene match. CDR3 size: 15 residues. CDR1 and CDR2 from the germline V gene are MDHEN and SYDVKM. The CDR3 is CASALRGQGHYEQYF. CDR3 nucleotide sequence: TGTGCCAGCGCCCTTAGAGGACAGGGTCACTACGAGCAGTACTTC.

This chain links TRBV5-1 with TRBJ2-7; D is perhaps TRBD2 (6 bases). Trimming removed 1 base at V and 3 bases at J, with 8 bases between. CDR1 and CDR2 from the germline V gene are SGHRS and YFSETQ. The CDR3 loop spans 13 amino acids. The CDR3 DNA is TGCGCCAGCAGCTTGAGGACTAACTACGAGCAGTACTTC. As protein: CASSLRTNYEQYF.

The chain employs TRBV3-1 (or the pseudogene TRBV3-2) and TRBJ2-1; 7 bases fit TRBD2. From germline, CDR1 is LGHDT and CDR2 YNNKEL (reference sequence). V trimming: 11 bases; J trimming: 1 base; junction bases outside the gene matches: 5. The CDR3 loop spans 13 amino acids. The CDR3 DNA reads TGTGCCGTCGGGAGGCCGTCCTACAATGAGCAGTTCTTC. Translation: CAVGRPSYNEQFF.

The rearrangement joins TRBV5-1 to TRBJ1-6; 8 nucleotides match TRBD1. The trim removed 3 bases at V and 5 bases at J, leaving 4 bases unmatched. CDR1 and CDR2 (germline): SGHRS, YFSETQ. This CDR3 has 15 residues. CDR3 DNA sequence: TGCGCCAGCAGCTCGGGGACAGGCCATAATTCACCCCTCCACTTT. Amino acid sequence: CASSSGTGHNSPLHF.

The chain uses TRBV5-1 and TRBJ2-7; 7 nucleotides agree with TRBD1. Germline V gene data show CDR1 as SGHRS and CDR2 as YFSETQ. V was clipped by 0 bases and J by 0 bases; unmatched bases: 9. This CDR3 comprises 17 residues. The DNA for the CDR3 is TGCGCCAGCAGCTTGGCTCCCTGGGCAGGGGGCTCCTACGAGCAGTACTTC. Protein product: CASSLAPWAGGSYEQYF. The full variable domain, completed using reference TRBV5-1 and TRBJ2-7, is KAGVTQTPRYLIKTRGQQVTLSCSPISGHRSVSWYQQTPGQGLQFLFEYFSETQRNKGNFPGRFSGRQFSNSRSEMNVSTLELGDSALYLCASSLAPWAGGSYEQYFGPGTRLTVT.